This TCR beta chain was captured in a study of cytomegalovirus exposure and HLA in healthy donors. As for the study in general: HLA-typed donors were the source of around 77 million unique TCRs held in an early data release. Around 77% of 350 to 400 genotyped donors fell in the Caucasian-associated ancestry cluster.

Findings of the study overall: When analyzed later, a missense DCLRE1C variant was found to be linked to TCR beta V- and J-gene trimming.

V was shortened by 4 bases and J by 7 bases, with 16 bases between the two germline ends. The CDR3 has 14 residues. The germline gives CDR1 SEHNR, CDR2 FQNEAQ (reference sequence). The PCR ran on 60 Vbeta and 13 Jbeta primers. The protocol was immunoSEQ multiplex PCR, while the TCRdb copy is restricted to in-frame clones and leaves out a portion. The table records 150,000 or so clones, roughly 80% of them present only once. This clone has just a few counts. The antigen is undetermined. Sequencing was done on a sample of PBMCs. The rearrangement links TRBV7-9 to TRBJ1-2; perhaps TRBD1 as D (6 bases). This sequence was found in a man aged 40-55 years in good health and CMV-seropositive. CDR3 in amino acids: CASSSQGQGSGYTF. The CDR3 region has the DNA TGTGCCAGCAGCTCCCAGGGGCAGGGCAGTGGCTACACCTTC.